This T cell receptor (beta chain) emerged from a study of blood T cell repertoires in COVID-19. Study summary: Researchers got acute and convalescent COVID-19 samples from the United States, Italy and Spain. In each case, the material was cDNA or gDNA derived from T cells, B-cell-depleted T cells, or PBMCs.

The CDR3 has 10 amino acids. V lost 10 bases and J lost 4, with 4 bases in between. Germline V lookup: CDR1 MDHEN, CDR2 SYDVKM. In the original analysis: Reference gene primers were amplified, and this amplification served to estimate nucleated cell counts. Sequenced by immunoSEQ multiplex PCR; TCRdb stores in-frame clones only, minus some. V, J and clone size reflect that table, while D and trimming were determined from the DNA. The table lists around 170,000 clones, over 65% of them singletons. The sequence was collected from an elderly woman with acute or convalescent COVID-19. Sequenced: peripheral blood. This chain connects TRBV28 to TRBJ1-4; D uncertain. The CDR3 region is CATFNEKLFF. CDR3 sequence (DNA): TGTGCCACCTTTAATGAAAAACTGTTTTTT.